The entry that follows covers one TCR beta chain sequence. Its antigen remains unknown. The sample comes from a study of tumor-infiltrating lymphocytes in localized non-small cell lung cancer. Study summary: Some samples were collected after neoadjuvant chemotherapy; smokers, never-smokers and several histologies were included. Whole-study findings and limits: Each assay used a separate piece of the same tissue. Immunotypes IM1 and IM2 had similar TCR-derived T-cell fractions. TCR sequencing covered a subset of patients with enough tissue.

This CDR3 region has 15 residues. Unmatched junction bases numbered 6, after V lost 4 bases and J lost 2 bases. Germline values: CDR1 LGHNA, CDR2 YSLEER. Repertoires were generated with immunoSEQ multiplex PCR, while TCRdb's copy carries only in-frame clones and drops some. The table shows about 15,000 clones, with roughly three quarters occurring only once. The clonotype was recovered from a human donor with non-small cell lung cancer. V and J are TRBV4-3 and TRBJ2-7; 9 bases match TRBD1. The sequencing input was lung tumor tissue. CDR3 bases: TGCGCCAGCAGCCGCGGACAGGGGAGAACCTACGAGCAGTACTTC. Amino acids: CASSRGQGRTYEQYF.